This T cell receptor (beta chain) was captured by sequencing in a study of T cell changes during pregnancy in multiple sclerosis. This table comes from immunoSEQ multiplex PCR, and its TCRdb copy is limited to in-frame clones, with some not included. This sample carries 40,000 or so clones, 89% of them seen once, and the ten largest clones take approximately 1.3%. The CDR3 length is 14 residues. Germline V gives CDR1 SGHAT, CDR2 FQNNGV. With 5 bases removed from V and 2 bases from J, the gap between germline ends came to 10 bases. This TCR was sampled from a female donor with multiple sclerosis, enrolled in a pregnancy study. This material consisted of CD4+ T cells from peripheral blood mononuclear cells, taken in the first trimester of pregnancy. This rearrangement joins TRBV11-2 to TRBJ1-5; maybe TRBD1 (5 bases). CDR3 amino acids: CASSRGDGNQPQHF. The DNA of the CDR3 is TGTGCCAGCAGCCGCGGGGACGGCAATCAGCCCCAGCATTTT.